This TCR beta chain was identified in a study of T cell clonality in common variable immunodeficiency. Study-wide findings and caveats: Reportedly, TCR beta sequences from common variable immunodeficiency showed fewer deletions and N-nucleotide insertions. Authors noted CVID clonality's cause needs subpopulation repertoire sequencing.

Germline assignment: CDR1 SEHNR and CDR2 FQNEAQ (reference sequence). The CDR3 has 15 amino acids. The V end was cut by 1 base, the J end by 7 bases, with 13 bases between. Sequencing was performed with immunoSEQ multiplex PCR; in TCRdb, only in-frame clones are kept and a portion is missing. Recorded here are fewer than 30,000 clones, none singletons. Heparinized whole blood, 5 to 8 ml, came from each donor. To note about this clone: Antigen unknown. The read ends 3 residues before the CDR3 terminus; that terminus is restored from the germline J gene.

This receptor was obtained from a human donor with common variable immunodeficiency. The chain is built from TRBV7-9 and TRBJ1-4; D possibly corresponds to TRBD1 (6 bases). The sequenced sample consisted of peripheral blood mononuclear cells. The sequenced part of the CDR3 DNA is TGTGCCAGCAGCTTAGGTCAGGGGATCGGTGAAAAA. This gives the protein CASSLGQGIGEK. The whole CDR3 sequence is CASSLGQGIGEKLFF.